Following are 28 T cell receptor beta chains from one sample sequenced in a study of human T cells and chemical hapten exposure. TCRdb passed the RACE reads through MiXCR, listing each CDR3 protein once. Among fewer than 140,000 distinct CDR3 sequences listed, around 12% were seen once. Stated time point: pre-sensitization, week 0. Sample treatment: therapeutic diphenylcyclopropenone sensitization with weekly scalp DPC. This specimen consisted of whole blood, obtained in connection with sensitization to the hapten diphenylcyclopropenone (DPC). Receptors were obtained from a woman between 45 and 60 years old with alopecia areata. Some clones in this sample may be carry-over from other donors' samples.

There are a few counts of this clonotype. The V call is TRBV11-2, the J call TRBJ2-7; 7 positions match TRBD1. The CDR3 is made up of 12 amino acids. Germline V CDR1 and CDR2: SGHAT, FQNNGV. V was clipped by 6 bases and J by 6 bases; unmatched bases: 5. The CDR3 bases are TGTGCCAGCAGTTATCCAGGGGGCGAGCAGTACTTC. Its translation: CASSYPGGEQYF.

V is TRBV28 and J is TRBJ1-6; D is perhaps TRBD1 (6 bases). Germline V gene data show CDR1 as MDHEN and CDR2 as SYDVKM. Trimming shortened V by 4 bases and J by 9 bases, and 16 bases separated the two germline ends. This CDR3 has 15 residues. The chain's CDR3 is CASSSVRGGGSPLHF. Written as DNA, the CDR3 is TGTGCCAGCAGTTCCGTCAGGGGAGGCGGTTCACCCCTCCACTTT.

The CDR3 DNA is TGTGCCAGCAGTCCCCGCGCCGAGACCCAGTACTTC. This gives the protein CASSPRAETQYF. This chain joins TRBV28 and TRBJ2-5; no firm D call. V was pared by 5 bases and J by 5 bases, with 9 bases between. The CDR3 has 12 amino acids. The germline gives CDR1 MDHEN, CDR2 SYDVKM.

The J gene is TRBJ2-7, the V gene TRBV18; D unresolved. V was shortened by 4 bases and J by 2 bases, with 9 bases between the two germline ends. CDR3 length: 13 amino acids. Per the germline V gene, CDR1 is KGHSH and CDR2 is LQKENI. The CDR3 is CASSRDSAYEQYF. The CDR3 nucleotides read TGTGCCAGCTCACGAGACTCGGCCTACGAGCAGTACTTC. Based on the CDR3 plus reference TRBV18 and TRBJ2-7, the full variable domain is NAGVMQNPRHLVRRRGQEARLRCSPMKGHSHVYWYRQLPEEGLKFMVYLQKENIIDESGMPKERFSAEFPKEGPSILRIQQVVRGDSAAYFCASSRDSAYEQYFGPGTRLTVT.

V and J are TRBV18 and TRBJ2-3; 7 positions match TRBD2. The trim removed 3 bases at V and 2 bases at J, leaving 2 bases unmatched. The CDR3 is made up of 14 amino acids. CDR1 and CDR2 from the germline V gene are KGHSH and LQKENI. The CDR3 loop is CASSPTSDTDTQYF. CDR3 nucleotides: TGTGCCAGCTCACCCACTAGCGACACAGATACGCAGTATTTT.

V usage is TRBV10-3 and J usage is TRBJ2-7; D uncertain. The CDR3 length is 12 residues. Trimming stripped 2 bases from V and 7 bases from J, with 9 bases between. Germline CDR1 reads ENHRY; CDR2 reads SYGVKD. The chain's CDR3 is CAISEPAEEQYF. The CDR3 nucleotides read TGTGCCATCAGTGAGCCGGCGGAGGAGCAGTACTTC.

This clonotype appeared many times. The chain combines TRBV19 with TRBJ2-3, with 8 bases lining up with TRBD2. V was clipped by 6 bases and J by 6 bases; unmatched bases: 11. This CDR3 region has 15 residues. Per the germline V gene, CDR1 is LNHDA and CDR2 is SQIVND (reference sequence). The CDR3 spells CASRTTGGPSDTQYF. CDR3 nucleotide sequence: TGTGCCAGTAGGACAACGGGAGGGCCTTCTGATACGCAGTATTTT.

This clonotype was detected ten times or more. CDR3: CASSPEGRAYEQYF. In DNA, the CDR3 is TGTGCCAGCAGTCCCGAAGGGAGGGCCTACGAGCAGTACTTC. V is TRBV6-6 and J is TRBJ2-7; 7 nucleotides agree with TRBD2. With V trimmed by 5 bases and J by 2 bases, 6 bases remained unmatched. The CDR3 is made up of 14 amino acids. The germline CDR1 and CDR2 sequences are MNHNY and SVGAGI (reference sequence).

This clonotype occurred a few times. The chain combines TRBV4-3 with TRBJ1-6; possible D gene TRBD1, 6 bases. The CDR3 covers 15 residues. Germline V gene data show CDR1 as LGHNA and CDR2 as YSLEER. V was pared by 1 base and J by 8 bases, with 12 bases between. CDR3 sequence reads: CASSQAGGGDSPLHF. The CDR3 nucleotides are TGCGCCAGCAGCCAAGCGGGGGGCGGGGATTCACCCCTCCACTTT.

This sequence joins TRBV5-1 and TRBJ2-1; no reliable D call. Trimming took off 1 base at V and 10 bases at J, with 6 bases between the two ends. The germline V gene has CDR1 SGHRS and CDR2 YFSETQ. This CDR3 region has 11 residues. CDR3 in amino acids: CASSLFEEQFF. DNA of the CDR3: TGCGCCAGCAGCTTGTTTGAGGAGCAGTTCTTC.

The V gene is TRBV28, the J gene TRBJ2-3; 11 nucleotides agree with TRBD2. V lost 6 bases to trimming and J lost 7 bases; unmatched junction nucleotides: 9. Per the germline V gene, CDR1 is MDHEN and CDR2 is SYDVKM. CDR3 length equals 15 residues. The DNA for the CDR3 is TGTGCCAGCAGCCGTCCGGGACTAGCGGCCTATACGCAGTATTTT. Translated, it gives CASSRPGLAAYTQYF.

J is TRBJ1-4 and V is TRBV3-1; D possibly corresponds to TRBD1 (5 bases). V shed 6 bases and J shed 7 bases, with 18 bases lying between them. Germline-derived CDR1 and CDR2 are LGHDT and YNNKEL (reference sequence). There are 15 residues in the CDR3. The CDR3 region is CASSPLKGMGEKLFF. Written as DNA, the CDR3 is TGTGCCAGCAGTCCCCTTAAGGGGATGGGTGAAAAACTGTTTTTT.

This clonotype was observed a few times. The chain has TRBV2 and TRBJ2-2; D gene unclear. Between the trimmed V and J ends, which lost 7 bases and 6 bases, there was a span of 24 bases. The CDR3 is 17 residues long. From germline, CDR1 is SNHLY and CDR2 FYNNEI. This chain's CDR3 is CASKNFGQDLPSGELFF. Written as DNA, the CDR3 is TGTGCCAGCAAAAATTTTGGGCAGGACCTTCCTTCCGGGGAGCTGTTTTTT. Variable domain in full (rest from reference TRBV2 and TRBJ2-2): EPEVTQTPSHQVTQMGQEVILRCVPISNHLYFYWYRQILGQKVEFLVSFYNNEISEKSEIFDDQFSVERPDGSNFTLKIRSTKLEDSAMYFCASKNFGQDLPSGELFFGEGSRLTVL.

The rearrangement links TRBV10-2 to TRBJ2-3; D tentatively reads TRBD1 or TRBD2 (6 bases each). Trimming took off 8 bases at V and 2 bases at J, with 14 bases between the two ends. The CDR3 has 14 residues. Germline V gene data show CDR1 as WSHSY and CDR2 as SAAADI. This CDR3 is CASLSGGPTDTQYF. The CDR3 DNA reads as TGCGCCAGCCTATCCGGGGGCCCCACAGATACGCAGTATTTT.

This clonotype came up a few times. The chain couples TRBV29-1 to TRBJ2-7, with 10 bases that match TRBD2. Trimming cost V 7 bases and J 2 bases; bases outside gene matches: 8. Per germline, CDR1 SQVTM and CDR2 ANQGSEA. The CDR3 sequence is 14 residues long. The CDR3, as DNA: TGCAGCGCGAGGACTAGCGGATCAACCTACGAGCAGTACTTC. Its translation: CSARTSGSTYEQYF.

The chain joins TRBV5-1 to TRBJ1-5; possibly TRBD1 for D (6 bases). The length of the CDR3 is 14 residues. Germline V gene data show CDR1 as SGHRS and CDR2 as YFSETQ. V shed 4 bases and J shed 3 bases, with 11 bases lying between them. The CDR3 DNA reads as TGCGCCAGCAGCCTCGCAGGGGCCAATCAGCCCCAGCATTTT. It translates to CASSLAGANQPQHF.

The CDR3 nucleotides read TGTGCCAGCAGCGCCGATAGCGGGAGTTCCTACGAGCAGTACTTC. Amino acids: CASSADSGSSYEQYF. This chain links TRBV9 with TRBJ2-7; 9 bases agree with TRBD2. CDR1 and CDR2 from the germline V gene are SGDLS and YYNGEE. The V and J ends lost 3 bases and 1 base, in that order; junction bases with no gene match: 5. The CDR3 spans 15 residues.

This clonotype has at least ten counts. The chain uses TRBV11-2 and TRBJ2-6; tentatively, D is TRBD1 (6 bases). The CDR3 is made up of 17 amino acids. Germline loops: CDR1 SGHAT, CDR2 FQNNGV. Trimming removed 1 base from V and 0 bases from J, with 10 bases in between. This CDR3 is CASSLGQGHSGANVLTF. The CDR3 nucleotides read TGTGCCAGCAGCTTAGGGCAGGGGCACTCTGGGGCCAACGTCCTGACTTTC.

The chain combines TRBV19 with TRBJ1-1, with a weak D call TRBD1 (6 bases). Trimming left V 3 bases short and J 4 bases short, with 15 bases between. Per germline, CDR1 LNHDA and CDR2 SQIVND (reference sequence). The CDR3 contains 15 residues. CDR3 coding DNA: TGTGCCAGTAGTATTCCGGGGGCTGGAGGCACTGAAGCTTTCTTT. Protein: CASSIPGAGGTEAFF. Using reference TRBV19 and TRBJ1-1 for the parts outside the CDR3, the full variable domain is DGGITQSPKYLFRKEGQNVTLSCEQNLNHDAMYWYRQDPGQGLRLIYYSQIVNDFQKGDIAEGYSVSREKKESFPLTVTSAQKNPTAFYLCASSIPGAGGTEAFFGQGTRLTVV.

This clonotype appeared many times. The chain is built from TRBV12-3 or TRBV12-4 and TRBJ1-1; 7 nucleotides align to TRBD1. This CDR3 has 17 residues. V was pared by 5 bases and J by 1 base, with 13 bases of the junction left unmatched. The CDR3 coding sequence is TGTGCCAGCAGTCCGCCACCTTCACAGGGGAGGAACACTGAAGCTTTCTTT. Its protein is CASSPPPSQGRNTEAFF.

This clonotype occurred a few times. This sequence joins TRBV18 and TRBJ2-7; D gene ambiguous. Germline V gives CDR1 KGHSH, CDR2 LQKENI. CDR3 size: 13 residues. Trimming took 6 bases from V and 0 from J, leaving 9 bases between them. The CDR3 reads CASSSESSYEQYF. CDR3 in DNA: TGTGCCAGCTCGTCCGAGAGCTCCTACGAGCAGTACTTC.

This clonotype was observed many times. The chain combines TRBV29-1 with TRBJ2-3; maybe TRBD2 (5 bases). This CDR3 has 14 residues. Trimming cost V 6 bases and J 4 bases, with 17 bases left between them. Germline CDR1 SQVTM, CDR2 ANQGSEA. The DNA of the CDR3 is TGCAGCGTAGCCGGGGTAGGGATGGCAGATACGCAGTATTTT. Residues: CSVAGVGMADTQYF.

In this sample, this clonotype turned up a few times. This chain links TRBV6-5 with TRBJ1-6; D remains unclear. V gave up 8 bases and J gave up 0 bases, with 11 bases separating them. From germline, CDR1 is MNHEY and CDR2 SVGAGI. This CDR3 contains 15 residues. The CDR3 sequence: CASLSDASYNSPLHF. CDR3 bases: TGTGCCAGCCTCTCGGATGCCTCCTATAATTCACCCCTCCACTTT.

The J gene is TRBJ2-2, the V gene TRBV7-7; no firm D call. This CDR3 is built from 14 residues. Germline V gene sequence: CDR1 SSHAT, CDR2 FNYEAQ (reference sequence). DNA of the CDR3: TGTGCTAGCCGGTTGTTGGCGAACACCGGGGAGCTGTTTTTT. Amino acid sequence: CASRLLANTGELFF.

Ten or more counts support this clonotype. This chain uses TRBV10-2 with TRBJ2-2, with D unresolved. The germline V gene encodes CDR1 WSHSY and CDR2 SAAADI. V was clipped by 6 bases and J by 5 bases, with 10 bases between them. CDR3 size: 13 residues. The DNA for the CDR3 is TGCGCCAGCAGGGATTTGGGTACCGGGGAGCTGTTTTTT. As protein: CASRDLGTGELFF.

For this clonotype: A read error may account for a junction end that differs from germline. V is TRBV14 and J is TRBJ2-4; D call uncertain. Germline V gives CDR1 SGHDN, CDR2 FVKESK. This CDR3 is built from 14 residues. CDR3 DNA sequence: TGTGCCAACAGCACCAGCAATGGACCCAACATTCAGTACTTC. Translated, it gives CANSTSNGPNIQYF.

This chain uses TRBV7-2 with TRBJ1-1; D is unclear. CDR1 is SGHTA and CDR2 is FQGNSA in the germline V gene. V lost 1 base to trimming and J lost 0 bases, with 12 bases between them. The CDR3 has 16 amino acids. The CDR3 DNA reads TGTGCCAGCAGCTTAGTAGTGGGCAGCATGAACACTGAAGCTTTCTTT. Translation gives CASSLVVGSMNTEAFF.

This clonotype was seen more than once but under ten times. CDR3: CASSYSAGGNQPQHF. CDR3 nucleotides: TGTGCCAGCAGTTACTCTGCAGGGGGCAATCAGCCCCAGCATTTT. The rearrangement uses TRBV6-5 and TRBJ1-5, with D possibly TRBD1 on 6 matching bases. This CDR3 is built from 15 residues. Between the trimmed V and J ends, which lost 0 bases and 2 bases, there was a span of 8 bases. Germline CDR1 and CDR2: MNHEY and SVGAGI.